The clone carrying this T cell receptor (beta chain) was seen more than once but under ten times. Only in-frame clones appear in the TCRdb table, and some are missing; sequencing was by immunoSEQ multiplex PCR. The sample records some 70,000 clones, about 80% being singletons. This sample is drawn from a study of T cell responses to AZD1222 COVID-19 vaccine. CDR3 length: 15 residues. V was cut by 1 base and J by 4 bases, with 8 bases left in between. The germline V gene has CDR1 MNHNS and CDR2 SASEGT. This sample comprised peripheral blood, obtained 28 days after the second AZD1222 dose. This TCR was recovered from an adult who received the AZD1222 COVID-19 vaccine. The V call is TRBV6-1, the J call TRBJ1-6; D is uncertain. DNA for the CDR3: TGTGCCAGCAGTGAAGTTTGGGATTATAATTCACCCCTCCACTTT. Translation gives CASSEVWDYNSPLHF.